This T cell receptor (beta chain) is from a study of T cell responses to AZD1222 COVID-19 vaccine. The study's findings and limits: The donors showed a predominance of white British ancestry and of females, with possible underestimation of clonal diversity. Vaccine-associated CD4 TCRs spanned spike, dominant at 160-218 and 743-854.

The V gene's germline CDR1 is LGHNA and CDR2 YSLEER. This CDR3 spans 14 amino acids. V lost 0 bases and J lost 8, with 13 bases in between. The method was immunoSEQ multiplex PCR; TCRdb's version includes in-frame clones alone and lacks a portion of them. Of 100,000 or so clones in the sample, about 87% were seen once. This clone has only a few counts. Its antigen is undetermined. The TCR was taken from an adult in good health. The sample consisted of peripheral blood, taken on day 0 of MenACWY control vaccination. The V gene is TRBV4-3, the J gene TRBJ1-2; D not certain. CDR3 sequence reads: CASSQEGRLSGYTF. In DNA, the CDR3 is TGCGCCAGCAGCCAAGAAGGTAGGCTTTCGGGCTACACCTTC.